The 13 T cell receptor beta chains in this list originate from one sample, sequenced in a study of human T cells and chemical hapten exposure. TCRdb reprocessed the RACE reads with MiXCR, giving one entry per CDR3 protein. This sample carries more than 95,000 distinct CDR3 sequences, about 12% of them seen once, and the ten largest clones take just over 1.4%. Noted time point: patch test 1, 2 weeks after DPC sensitization. Treatment described: therapeutic diphenylcyclopropenone sensitization with weekly scalp DPC. Sequencing was performed on whole blood, taken in connection with sensitization to the hapten diphenylcyclopropenone (DPC). The receptors were sampled from a woman between 45 and 65 years old with alopecia areata. Some clones in this sample may be carry-over from other donors' samples.

V gene TRBV11-3 combines with J gene TRBJ2-1; no clear D gene. This CDR3 is 14 amino acids long. V lost 3 bases, J lost 6 bases, and 12 bases lay in between. Germline loops: CDR1 SGHNT, CDR2 YENEEA. This CDR3 reads CASSFTRSSNEQFF. CDR3 nucleotides: TGTGCCAGCAGCTTCACGCGCAGCAGCAATGAGCAGTTCTTC.

This clonotype was seen more than once but under ten times. The gene calls are TRBV18 and TRBJ2-1; perhaps TRBD1 as D (6 bases). This CDR3 has 14 amino acids. V lost 2 bases to trimming and J lost 5 bases, with 10 bases between them. Germline V gene sequence: CDR1 KGHSH, CDR2 LQKENI. CDR3 nucleotide sequence: TGTGCCAGCTCACCAACTTCAGGGGACAATGAGCAGTTCTTC. Protein sequence: CASSPTSGDNEQFF.

This clonotype was picked up many times. The CDR3 here is CSVEDAGVNEKLFF. Here the CDR3 DNA reads TGCAGCGTTGAAGATGCAGGGGTTAATGAAAAACTGTTTTTT. V usage is TRBV29-1 and J usage is TRBJ1-4; weak D call: TRBD1 (6 bases). The CDR3 totals 14 residues. V was pared by 0 bases and J by 4 bases, with 9 bases between. CDR1 is SQVTM, CDR2 ANQGSEA, per germline.

V gene TRBV4-1 combines with J gene TRBJ2-5, with unresolved D. CDR3 length equals 13 residues. Trimming cost V 0 bases and J 3 bases, with 5 bases left between them. CDR1 is MGHRA and CDR2 is YSYEKL in the germline V gene. CDR3 DNA: TGCGCCAGCAGCCAAGATCGGGAAGAGACCCAGTACTTC. It is translated as CASSQDREETQYF.

This clonotype was seen a few times. V and J are TRBV11-2 and TRBJ1-1, with 10 nucleotides matching TRBD1. This CDR3 has 16 amino acids. The germline V gene encodes CDR1 SGHAT and CDR2 FQNNGV. Trimming at V came to 1 base and at J to 4 bases, leaving 6 bases not matched to a gene. In DNA, the CDR3 is TGTGCCAGCAGCTTAGGGTGGGACAGGGGTGTCACTGAAGCTTTCTTT. It yields the protein CASSLGWDRGVTEAFF.

This clonotype has only one observation. The DNA for the CDR3 is TGTGCCAGCAGCCAAGAGGGGAAAAACACTGAAGCTTTCTTT. This codes for CASSQEGKNTEAFF. The chain joins TRBV3-1 to TRBJ1-1, with D unclear. V lost 0 bases, J lost 2 bases, and 7 bases lay in between. Germline CDR1 LGHDT, CDR2 YNNKEL (reference sequence). The CDR3 runs to 14 residues.

This clonotype was recorded at least ten times. The chain carries TRBV20-1 and TRBJ2-1, with 8 bases aligning to TRBD2. The CDR3 has 14 amino acids. The V gene's germline CDR1 is DFQATT and CDR2 SNEGSKA (reference sequence). V lost 6 bases, J lost 0 bases, and 4 bases stayed unmatched. The CDR3 loop reads CSAVSGDSYNEQFF. CDR3 nucleotides: TGCAGTGCGGTTAGCGGGGACTCCTACAATGAGCAGTTCTTC.

The CDR3 region is CATSDLNYRKGTLNTGELFF. The CDR3 DNA sequence: TGTGCCACCAGTGATTTGAATTATCGTAAGGGGACATTGAACACCGGGGAGCTGTTTTTT. V and J are TRBV24-1 and TRBJ2-2; the D gene is possibly TRBD1 (6 bases). Trimming took 0 bases from V and 1 from J, leaving 20 bases between them. Per germline, CDR1 KGHDR and CDR2 SFDVKD. CDR3 length equals 20 residues.

This clonotype was found a few times. This chain links TRBV12-3 or TRBV12-4 with TRBJ2-7; TRBD2 matches 11 bases. There are 18 residues in the CDR3. Unmatched junction bases numbered 14, after V lost 5 bases and J lost 2 bases. For the CDR3, the DNA is TGTGCCAGCAGTACGGGACTAGCGGCCCTAGAGGGGCCCTACGAGCAGTACTTC. Translation gives CASSTGLAALEGPYEQYF.

This clonotype was recorded at least ten times. CDR3: CASQVGWNTEAFF. Here the CDR3 DNA reads TGTGCCAGCCAAGTTGGGTGGAACACTGAAGCTTTCTTT. The rearrangement links TRBV12-3 or TRBV12-4 to TRBJ1-1; no reliable D call. The CDR3 consists of 13 residues. V lost 8 bases and J 1 base, leaving 11 bases between the germline ends.

The chain's CDR3 is CASSPGQLVETQYF. CDR3 DNA: TGTGCCAGCAGCCCCGGACAGTTAGTGGAGACCCAGTACTTC. The rearrangement joins TRBV11-2 to TRBJ2-5, with D perhaps matching TRBD1 (6 bases). This CDR3 spans 14 amino acids. Germline V lookup: CDR1 SGHAT, CDR2 FQNNGV. Trimming pared 5 bases from V and 5 bases from J, leaving 15 bases between.

This chain uses TRBV20-1 with TRBJ2-5, with TRBD2 matching 10 bases. This CDR3 has 17 amino acids. The V gene end was trimmed by 1 base and the J gene end by 2 bases; junction bases not matched to a gene: 10. The germline V gene encodes CDR1 DFQATT and CDR2 SNEGSKA (reference sequence). CDR3 residues: CSARGTSGDAGQETQYF. CDR3 sequence (DNA): TGCAGTGCTAGAGGAACTAGCGGGGACGCAGGGCAAGAGACCCAGTACTTC.

The rearrangement uses TRBV4-1 and TRBJ2-7, with TRBD1 matching over 9 bases. The V gene end was trimmed by 1 base and the J gene end by 4 bases; junction bases not matched to a gene: 5. Germline V gives CDR1 MGHRA, CDR2 YSYEKL. The CDR3 is made up of 15 amino acids. The CDR3 DNA reads TGCGCCAGCAGCCAAGTCACAGGGGGCTGGTACGAGCAGTACTTC. Protein: CASSQVTGGWYEQYF.